One and the same sample provided the 22 T cell receptor beta chains below, sequenced in a study of beta chain features in type 1 diabetes. Reverse transcribing all isolated RNA meant expressed TCRB transcripts were sequenced. Assay: immunoSEQ multiplex PCR; the TCRdb copy retains only in-frame clones and omits some. The sample includes some 200,000 clones, roughly a tenth of them seen just once. The sample comprised central memory CD4+ T cells from blood. Source of these receptors: a man younger than 30 in good health.

The sample holds a few counts of this clone. The chain couples TRBV9 to TRBJ2-2; 8 bases are shared with TRBD2. After removal of 0 bases from V and 6 bases from J, the junction contained 10 bases not matched to a gene. The CDR3 covers 17 residues. Germline V gives CDR1 SGDLS, CDR2 YYNGEE. CDR3: CASSVGRGLGSAGELFF. Here the CDR3 DNA reads TGTGCCAGCAGCGTAGGAAGGGGACTAGGGTCTGCCGGGGAGCTGTTTTTT.

The chain is built from TRBV28 and TRBJ2-7, with a tentative D call TRBD1 (6 bases). CDR1 is MDHEN and CDR2 is SYDVKM in the germline V gene. Between the trimmed V and J ends, which lost 5 bases and 2 bases, there was a span of 16 bases. The length of the CDR3 is 15 residues. CDR3 loop: CASSLPMGAAYEQYF. The CDR3 DNA follows: TGTGCCAGCAGTCTCCCCATGGGGGCTGCCTACGAGCAGTACTTC.

This clone was recorded at least ten times. This sequence joins TRBV11-2 and TRBJ2-5; D gene ambiguous. There are 15 residues in the CDR3. The germline V gene has CDR1 SGHAT and CDR2 FQNNGV. V was cut by 6 bases and J by 4 bases, with 18 bases left in between. CDR3 sequence: CASRAGASSAETQYF. Written as DNA, the CDR3 is TGTGCCAGCAGAGCCGGTGCCTCTTCGGCAGAGACCCAGTACTTC.

This clone has just one count. V usage is TRBV5-4 and J usage is TRBJ2-3, with TRBD2 matching over 13 bases. The ends lost 5 bases at V and 4 bases at J; junction bases unmatched: 7. Germline-derived CDR1 and CDR2 are SGHNT and YYREEE (reference sequence). CDR3 length equals 16 residues. In nucleotides, the CDR3 is TGTGCCAGCAGAGGCGGACTAGCGGGAGTCCCAGATACGCAGTATTTT. This translates into CASRGGLAGVPDTQYF.

This clone was counted a single time. The rearrangement joins TRBV7-2 to TRBJ2-5, with 13 bases lining up with TRBD2. V lost 5 bases and J lost 3; bases outside the gene matches: 3. The CDR3 runs to 15 residues. Germline lookup yields CDR1 SGHTA and CDR2 FQGNSA. CDR3 sequence: CASSAGTSGEETQYF. For the CDR3, the DNA is TGTGCCAGCAGCGCTGGGACTAGCGGGGAAGAGACCCAGTACTTC.

V usage is TRBV30 and J usage is TRBJ1-2; D is possibly TRBD1 (6 bases). Trimming took off 0 bases at V and 7 bases at J, with 12 bases between the two ends. Germline V CDR1 and CDR2: GTSNPN, SVGIG (reference sequence). The CDR3 sequence is 13 residues long. The CDR3 DNA follows: TGTGCCTGGAGTGTACTAGGGGGTCGTGGCTACACCTTC. This encodes CAWSVLGGRGYTF. Supplemented by reference TRBV30 and TRBJ1-2, the full variable domain reads SQTIHQWPATLVQPVGSPLSLECTVEGTSNPNLYWYRQAAGRGLQLLFYSVGIGQISSEVPQNLSASRPQDRQFILSSKKLLLSDSGFYLCAWSVLGGRGYTFGSGTRLTVV.

The J gene is TRBJ2-7, the V gene TRBV27, with D perhaps TRBD2 (5 bases). This CDR3 is built from 14 residues. Germline V gives CDR1 MNHEY, CDR2 SMNVEV (reference sequence). Trimming removed 2 bases from V and 5 bases from J, with 13 bases in between. This chain's CDR3 is CASSLRGSYDEQYF. The DNA for the CDR3 is TGTGCCAGCAGTTTACGAGGGAGTTACGACGAGCAGTACTTC.

The chain is built from TRBV5-1 and TRBJ2-1; the D is unclear. Germline loops: CDR1 SGHRS, CDR2 YFSETQ. This CDR3 region has 13 residues. The V end lost 1 base, the J end lost 4 bases, and 6 bases lay between the germline ends. This CDR3 reads CASSLNGYNEQFF. The CDR3 DNA reads TGCGCCAGCAGCTTGAACGGATACAATGAGCAGTTCTTC.

CDR3 region: CASSLASLGNEQFF. CDR3 nucleotides: TGCGCCAGCAGCTTGGCCTCCTTGGGCAATGAGCAGTTCTTC. The rearrangement joins TRBV5-1 to TRBJ2-1; D is ambiguous. V was clipped by 0 bases and J by 6 bases, with 10 bases between them. Germline V gene sequence: CDR1 SGHRS, CDR2 YFSETQ. The CDR3 covers 14 residues.

Worth noting for this clone: Other DNA sequences from this sample encode an identical CDR3 as well. The chain has TRBV4-3 and TRBJ2-7, with D uncertain. V shed 1 base and J shed 3 bases, with 7 bases lying between them. This CDR3 comprises 13 residues. Germline CDR1 LGHNA, CDR2 YSLEER. The DNA for the CDR3 is TGCGCCAGCAGCCAAGGGACCGGCTACGAGCAGTACTTC. This translates into CASSQGTGYEQYF.

The chain has TRBV2 and TRBJ2-6; 9 nucleotides match TRBD1. The CDR3 sequence is 18 residues long. The trim removed 7 bases at V and 4 bases at J, leaving 14 bases unmatched. CDR1 and CDR2 (germline): SNHLY, FYNNEI. CDR3 protein: CASMRRGTGLPGANVLTF. CDR3 nucleotides: TGTGCCAGCATGCGGAGGGGGACAGGGCTCCCCGGGGCCAACGTCCTGACTTTC. The whole variable domain, remainder taken from reference TRBV2 and TRBJ2-6, is EPEVTQTPSHQVTQMGQEVILRCVPISNHLYFYWYRQILGQKVEFLVSFYNNEISEKSEIFDDQFSVERPDGSNFTLKIRSTKLEDSAMYFCASMRRGTGLPGANVLTFGAGSRLTVL.

The V call is TRBV5-1, the J call TRBJ2-3; D not certain. This CDR3 spans 13 amino acids. Germline values: CDR1 SGHRS, CDR2 YFSETQ. V lost 0 bases and J lost 4, with 6 bases in between. CDR3 in DNA: TGCGCCAGCAGCTTGGAAGCGTCAGATACGCAGTATTTT. It specifies CASSLEASDTQYF.

The CDR3 is CSVDKEETQYF. For the CDR3, the DNA is TGCAGCGTTGATAAGGAAGAGACCCAGTACTTC. The rearrangement links TRBV29-1 to TRBJ2-5; D is unresolved. CDR3 length: 11 residues. Trimming cost V 3 bases and J 3 bases, with 5 bases left between them. The germline CDR1 and CDR2 sequences are SQVTM and ANQGSEA.

The chain has TRBV11-3 and TRBJ2-3, with D possibly matching TRBD1 (6 bases). The ends were cut back, 5 bases at V and 9 bases at J, with 12 bases in the middle. Per the germline V gene, CDR1 is SGHNT and CDR2 is YENEEA. The CDR3 sequence is 12 residues long. The CDR3, as DNA: TGTGCCAGCAGCCGTACAGGGCAAACGCAGTATTTT. This gives the protein CASSRTGQTQYF.

The genes are TRBV2 and TRBJ1-4; D remains unclear. Between the trimmed V and J ends, which lost 0 bases and 7 bases, there was a span of 9 bases. The CDR3 totals 14 residues. The germline CDR1 and CDR2 sequences are SNHLY and FYNNEI. The CDR3 is CASSEAGYSEKLFF. CDR3 DNA: TGTGCCAGCAGTGAAGCGGGGTATAGTGAAAAACTGTTTTTT.

This clone was recorded a few times. V usage is TRBV7-9 and J usage is TRBJ1-4; tentatively, D is TRBD1 (6 bases). Trimming pared 3 bases from V and 7 bases from J, leaving 12 bases between. The CDR3 sequence is 14 residues long. From germline, CDR1 is SEHNR and CDR2 FQNEAQ (reference sequence). For the CDR3, the DNA is TGTGCCAGCAGCTTTAACAGGGAGGGTGAAAAACTGTTTTTT. Translating gives CASSFNREGEKLFF.

This clone was detected only a few times. The chain combines TRBV29-1 with TRBJ1-1, with D unclear. The CDR3 contains 15 residues. Between the trimmed V and J ends, which lost 5 bases and 0 bases, there was a span of 16 bases. The germline V gene encodes CDR1 SQVTM and CDR2 ANQGSEA. This CDR3 reads CSVHQRVAMNTEAFF. The CDR3 DNA reads as TGCAGCGTTCATCAGAGGGTAGCCATGAACACTGAAGCTTTCTTT.

The J gene is TRBJ1-1, the V gene TRBV9; D remains unclear. V lost 4 bases, J lost 1 base, and 8 bases lay in between. Germline lookup yields CDR1 SGDLS and CDR2 YYNGEE. This CDR3 comprises 13 residues. CDR3 bases: TGTGCCAGCAGCCCCCGGGGGAACACTGAAGCTTTCTTT. Translating gives CASSPRGNTEAFF.

This clone was counted ten times or more. V and J are TRBV9 and TRBJ2-1, with 7 bases that match TRBD2. The CDR3 covers 16 residues. Per germline, CDR1 SGDLS and CDR2 YYNGEE. The ends lost 3 bases at V and 5 bases at J; junction bases unmatched: 11. This CDR3 reads CASSGRGAGRDNEQFF. The DNA of the CDR3 is TGTGCCAGCAGCGGACGCGGCGCGGGGAGGGACAATGAGCAGTTCTTC.

This rearrangement joins TRBV7-7 to TRBJ1-3; D remains unclear. The CDR3 sequence is 13 residues long. V was pared by 2 bases and J by 2 bases, with 4 bases between. CDR1 is SSHAT and CDR2 is FNYEAQ in the germline V gene (reference sequence). The CDR3 DNA sequence: TGTGCCAGCAGCTTATTTGCTGGAAACACCATATATTTT. Translation: CASSLFAGNTIYF.

This clone was seen more than once but under ten times. The chain couples TRBV29-1 to TRBJ2-7, with D maybe TRBD2 (5 bases). V lost 4 bases and J lost 5, with 12 bases in between. The CDR3 runs to 12 residues. The V gene's germline CDR1 is SQVTM and CDR2 ANQGSEA. CDR3 sequence (DNA): TGCAGCGTTGTCGGGGAAAGTCACGAGCAGTACTTC. It yields the protein CSVVGESHEQYF.

CDR3 amino acids: CASSRGQRDQPQHF. Written as DNA, the CDR3 is TGTGCCAGCAGCCGCGGACAGAGGGATCAGCCCCAGCATTTT. V usage is TRBV7-2 and J usage is TRBJ1-5; possibly TRBD1 for D (6 bases). V was cut by 5 bases and J by 5 bases, with 13 bases left in between. Germline V gives CDR1 SGHTA, CDR2 FQGNSA. The CDR3 totals 14 residues. The whole variable domain, filled in from reference TRBV7-2 and TRBJ1-5, reads GAGVSQSPSNKVTEKGKDVELRCDPISGHTALYWYRQSLGQGLEFLIYFQGNSAPDKSGLPSDRFSAERTGGSVSTLTIQRTQQEDSAVYLCASSRGQRDQPQHFGDGTRLSIL.